This T cell receptor (beta chain) emerged from a study of beta chain features in type 1 diabetes. General study results and limits: Overrepresentation of cells with high TCR expression could result from cDNA sequencing.

Every donor provided one heparinised blood draw, which averaged about 110 mL. V was cut by 2 bases and J by 2 bases, with 10 bases left in between. The germline V gene encodes CDR1 KGHSH and CDR2 LQKENI. The CDR3 length is 14 residues. Sequencing targeted expressed TCRB transcripts, as all isolated RNA had been reverse transcribed. Using immunoSEQ multiplex PCR, the repertoire was profiled, and TCRdb retains in-frame clones only, with some absent. Of about 140,000 clones listed, 6.9% were seen once; the top ten hold about 1.5%. For this clone: Antigen: not known.

Sequenced input: central memory CD4+ T cells from blood. The receptor was isolated from a woman in her thirties in good health. The chain has TRBV18 and TRBJ2-7; the D gene is possibly TRBD2 (6 bases). Written as DNA, the CDR3 is TGTGCCAGCTCACCATCGGAGCGGGCCTACGAGCAGTACTTC. Protein sequence: CASSPSERAYEQYF.